These 29 T cell receptor beta chains were sequenced from one sample in a study of Ad26.COV2.S vaccination and SARS-CoV-2 variants. TCRdb's copy holds only in-frame clones and misses some; the assay was immunoSEQ multiplex PCR. The table lists more than 300,000 clones, 86% of them singletons. The treatment was: some 19 received Ad26.COV2.S at low or high dose, single or two shots; about 5 received placebo; per-sample allocation not given. Material that was analyzed had been drawn on day 63 after the first vaccine or placebo injection. The sample was peripheral blood, taken in a trial of Ad26.COV2.S vaccine versus placebo. The receptors shown here come from a person aged 18 to 59 who received the Ad26.COV2.S COVID-19 vaccine or a placebo.

V is TRBV5-6 and J is TRBJ2-7; tentatively, D is TRBD1 (6 bases). Trimming removed 5 bases at V and 7 bases at J, with 10 bases between. The CDR3 contains 11 residues. Germline CDR1 SGHDT, CDR2 YYEEEE. The CDR3 DNA follows: TGTGCCAGCAGTCAGGGGTTAGAGCAGTACTTC. Translation: CASSQGLEQYF.

V and J are TRBV11-2 and TRBJ2-7; no definite D call. The V and J ends lost 1 base and 5 bases respectively, with 15 bases between them. Germline V gene data show CDR1 as SGHAT and CDR2 as FQNNGV. The CDR3 is 15 amino acids. CDR3 coding DNA: TGTGCCAGCAGCTTAGTGAACGGCCCTTTGAACGAGCAGTACTTC. Translating it yields CASSLVNGPLNEQYF.

The chain carries TRBV12-3 or TRBV12-4 and TRBJ1-1; 7 positions match TRBD1. CDR3 size: 13 residues. The V gene end was trimmed by 6 bases and the J gene end by 1 base; junction bases not matched to a gene: 2. The CDR3 DNA reads as TGTGCCAGCAGCAGGACAGGGAACACTGAAGCTTTCTTT. Translation gives CASSRTGNTEAFF.

This chain connects TRBV5-6 to TRBJ2-7; a possible D gene is TRBD2 (6 bases). This CDR3 has 15 amino acids. From germline, CDR1 is SGHDT and CDR2 YYEEEE. Trimming removed 0 bases at V and 2 bases at J, with 12 bases between. The CDR3 protein is CASSLVSEGTYEQYF. The CDR3 nucleotides read TGTGCCAGCAGCTTGGTGTCGGAGGGGACCTACGAGCAGTACTTC.

CDR3: CASSLPTGRYSPLHF. CDR3 in DNA: TGTGCCAGCAGTTTACCGACAGGGCGTTATTCACCCCTCCACTTT. V and J are TRBV28 and TRBJ1-6, with 7 bases that match TRBD1. The CDR3 consists of 15 residues. After removal of 2 bases from V and 8 bases from J, the junction contained 6 bases not matched to a gene. CDR1 is MDHEN, CDR2 SYDVKM, per germline.

This sequence joins TRBV5-1 and TRBJ2-1, with 8 bases matching TRBD2. Trimming took 5 bases from V and 7 from J; bases not matched to a gene: 14. There are 16 residues in the CDR3. Germline V gene lookup returns CDR1 SGHRS and CDR2 YFSETQ. CDR3 in amino acids: CASSLDQAGVRNEQFF. The CDR3 coding sequence is TGCGCCAGCAGTCTTGATCAAGCGGGGGTGAGGAATGAGCAGTTCTTC. Full variable domain (remainder filled in from reference TRBV5-1 and TRBJ2-1): KAGVTQTPRYLIKTRGQQVTLSCSPISGHRSVSWYQQTPGQGLQFLFEYFSETQRNKGNFPGRFSGRQFSNSRSEMNVSTLELGDSALYLCASSLDQAGVRNEQFFGPGTRLTVL.

The sample holds one count of this clone. The genes are TRBV5-4 and TRBJ2-3; D remains unclear. Germline V gene lookup returns CDR1 SGHNT and CDR2 YYREEE (reference sequence). Trimming cost V 3 bases and J 3 bases, with 8 bases left between them. The length of the CDR3 is 13 residues. The CDR3 bases are TGTGCCAGCAGCTCTCCTAGGACAGATACGCAGTATTTT. Its protein product is CASSSPRTDTQYF.

The gene calls are TRBV30 and TRBJ2-2; TRBD1 is a possible D gene (6 bases). The CDR3 length is 16 residues. With 0 bases removed from V and 6 bases from J, the gap between germline ends came to 17 bases. Per the germline V gene, CDR1 is GTSNPN and CDR2 is SVGIG (reference sequence). CDR3 sequence: CAWSVRPTGWPGELFF. CDR3 DNA: TGTGCCTGGAGTGTACGCCCAACAGGGTGGCCCGGGGAGCTGTTTTTT. Full variable domain (outside the CDR3, taken from reference TRBV30 and TRBJ2-2): SQTIHQWPATLVQPVGSPLSLECTVEGTSNPNLYWYRQAAGRGLQLLFYSVGIGQISSEVPQNLSASRPQDRQFILSSKKLLLSDSGFYLCAWSVRPTGWPGELFFGEGSRLTVL.

The chain is built from TRBV9 and TRBJ1-4; 8 nucleotides align to TRBD1. Germline V gene sequence: CDR1 SGDLS, CDR2 YYNGEE. V dropped 3 bases and J dropped 8; count of bases not matched to a gene: 12. This CDR3 has 16 amino acids. In DNA form, the CDR3 reads TGTGCCAGCAGCGGACCGGGACAGGCCTTTGGGGAAAAACTGTTTTTT. Its protein is CASSGPGQAFGEKLFF.

The chain couples TRBV27 to TRBJ1-6, with D hard to call. CDR3 length equals 13 residues. Germline V gene lookup returns CDR1 MNHEY and CDR2 SMNVEV (reference sequence). With 0 bases removed from V and 14 bases from J, the gap between germline ends came to 11 bases. The CDR3 here is CASSLSGPSTLHF. The DNA of the CDR3 is TGTGCCAGCAGTTTATCCGGGCCGTCCACCCTCCACTTT.

The chain recombines TRBV6-1 with TRBJ2-7, with D possibly matching TRBD2 (6 bases). The V end lost 2 bases, the J end lost 2 bases, and 10 bases lay between the germline ends. Germline V gene sequence: CDR1 MNHNS, CDR2 SASEGT. The CDR3 consists of 14 residues. CDR3 residues: CASSESAGPYEQYF. CDR3 sequence (DNA): TGTGCCAGCAGTGAAAGTGCGGGACCCTACGAGCAGTACTTC.

J is TRBJ1-1 and V is TRBV5-1, with TRBD1 as a possible D gene (6 bases). Germline-derived CDR1 and CDR2 are SGHRS and YFSETQ. The CDR3 loop spans 16 amino acids. Trimming removed 0 bases from V and 1 base from J, with 13 bases in between. The CDR3 coding sequence is TGCGCCAGCAGCTTGGAAGCATGGGGGGCGAACACTGAAGCTTTCTTT. Encoded protein: CASSLEAWGANTEAFF.

This sequence joins TRBV29-1 and TRBJ1-2; D remains unclear. CDR1 SQVTM and CDR2 ANQGSEA come from the germline V gene. The CDR3 has 11 residues. The germline V and J ends were trimmed by 5 bases and 6 bases, with 10 bases remaining between them. The CDR3 region is CSVSFGHGYTF. Written as DNA, the CDR3 is TGCAGCGTTTCCTTTGGCCATGGCTACACCTTC.

This clone was seen only once. The V gene is TRBV14, the J gene TRBJ2-7; possibly TRBD2 for D (5 bases). The CDR3 has 14 residues. Per germline, CDR1 SGHDN and CDR2 FVKESK. The V end lost 3 bases, the J end lost 2 bases, and 11 bases lay between the germline ends. This CDR3 reads CASSQITGTYEQYF. CDR3 in DNA: TGTGCCAGCAGCCAGATTACGGGGACCTACGAGCAGTACTTC.

This clone was seen a handful of times. The chain recombines TRBV2 with TRBJ2-7, with D possibly matching TRBD1 (5 bases). Looked up from germline, CDR1 is SNHLY and CDR2 is FYNNEI. This CDR3 spans 13 amino acids. V lost 6 bases and J lost 4, with 13 bases in between. The chain's CDR3 is CASSGQGAYEQYF. The DNA for the CDR3 is TGTGCCAGCAGCGGCCAGGGCGCTTACGAGCAGTACTTC.

The chain combines TRBV6-2 or TRBV6-3 with TRBJ1-3; 8 bases match TRBD1. This CDR3 has 14 amino acids. Germline-derived CDR1 and CDR2 are MNHEY and SVGEGT. The V segment lost 5 bases and the J segment 4 bases; nucleotides outside the gene matches: 4. The CDR3 sequence: CASSRTGSGNTIYF. The CDR3 DNA reads TGTGCCAGCAGTCGGACAGGGAGCGGAAACACCATATATTTT.

This chain connects TRBV28 to TRBJ2-4; a possible D gene is TRBD1 (5 bases). Per germline, CDR1 MDHEN and CDR2 SYDVKM. The CDR3 totals 15 residues. Trimming stripped 7 bases from V and 8 bases from J, with 21 bases between. The CDR3 bases are TGTGCCAGCAAGGACCACCCAGGGATCCTAGACATTCAGTACTTC. Translating gives CASKDHPGILDIQYF.

The sample holds a few counts of this clone. Here the CDR3 reads CAITDGRREQYF. CDR3 DNA: TGTGCCATCACAGACGGCCGACGCGAGCAGTACTTC. This chain links TRBV10-3 with TRBJ2-7; D gene uncertain. Trimming took 7 bases from V and 6 from J, leaving 13 bases between them. Germline V lookup: CDR1 ENHRY, CDR2 SYGVKD. The CDR3 contains 12 residues.

The rearrangement uses TRBV7-2 and TRBJ2-2; 8 bases align to TRBD2. The V segment lost 4 bases and the J segment 2 bases; nucleotides outside the gene matches: 3. CDR3 length: 15 amino acids. Germline V gives CDR1 SGHTA, CDR2 FQGNSA. The CDR3 region has the DNA TGTGCCAGCAGCTCGACTAGCGCCAACACCGGGGAGCTGTTTTTT. Protein: CASSSTSANTGELFF.

This chain uses TRBV2 with TRBJ1-3; D gene ambiguous. V gave up 8 bases and J gave up 8 bases, with 19 bases separating them. The germline V gene encodes CDR1 SNHLY and CDR2 FYNNEI. CDR3 length equals 14 residues. The CDR3 nucleotides read TGTGCCAGCCGAAGCATCGGCGGAATCTACACCATATATTTT. It codes for CASRSIGGIYTIYF.

The V and J genes are TRBV3-1 (or the pseudogene TRBV3-2) and TRBJ2-1, with D unclear. V was pared by 4 bases and J by 6 bases, with 7 bases between. Germline V gene sequence: CDR1 LGHDT, CDR2 YNNKEL (reference sequence). This CDR3 is built from 12 residues. CDR3 sequence: CASSPRANEQFF. The CDR3 coding sequence is TGTGCCAGCAGCCCTCGGGCCAATGAGCAGTTCTTC.

The J gene is TRBJ2-1, the V gene TRBV28; 8 positions agree with TRBD2. This CDR3 contains 14 residues. With V trimmed by 4 bases and J by 9 bases, 8 bases remained unmatched. Germline CDR1 and CDR2: MDHEN and SYDVKM. DNA for the CDR3: TGTGCCAGCAGTTCGGCGGGGGGCCCGTCTGAGCAGTTCTTC. Amino acids: CASSSAGGPSEQFF.

Of note for this clone: One end of the junction is discordant with germline, which a read error may explain. The rearrangement joins TRBV30 to TRBJ2-7; D is perhaps TRBD2 (6 bases). The germline V gene has CDR1 GTSNPN and CDR2 SVGIG (reference sequence). CDR3 length equals 14 residues. CDR3 in DNA: TGTGCCTGGAGCCACGGGGGTATAACTTCCCCCCGAAACTTC. Amino acid sequence: CAWSHGGITSPRNF.

In regard to this clone: Other DNA sequences in the sample encode the same CDR3. J is TRBJ2-3 and V is TRBV7-2, with TRBD2 matching over 7 bases. The CDR3 runs 15 residues. The V segment lost 3 bases and the J segment 1 base; nucleotides outside the gene matches: 4. Germline assignment: CDR1 SGHTA and CDR2 FQGNSA. In DNA, the CDR3 is TGTGCCAGCAGCTTCTCCAGCGGGGGCACAGATACGCAGTATTTT. This codes for CASSFSSGGTDTQYF.

The count of this clone is one. V usage is TRBV28 and J usage is TRBJ1-2, with TRBD1 identical over 9 bases. The CDR3 loop spans 14 amino acids. CDR1 and CDR2 from the germline V gene are MDHEN and SYDVKM. The V gene end was trimmed by 3 bases and the J gene end by 8 bases; junction bases not matched to a gene: 7. CDR3 protein: CASSLRTGDWGYTF. CDR3 bases: TGTGCCAGCAGTTTGAGGACAGGGGACTGGGGCTACACCTTC.

The chain uses TRBV7-2 and TRBJ2-4; 8 bases align to TRBD2. Losses at the gene ends were 5 bases for V and 9 bases for J; bases not matched to a gene: 12. The CDR3 is 15 residues long. The V gene's germline CDR1 is SGHTA and CDR2 FQGNSA. This chain's CDR3 is CASSPRVTSGSIQYF. CDR3 bases: TGTGCCAGCAGCCCCAGGGTAACTAGCGGAAGCATTCAGTACTTC.

With regard to this clone: This same CDR3 is encoded by further DNA sequences in the sample. The chain recombines TRBV20-1 with TRBJ2-7; D may be TRBD2 (5 bases). The CDR3 covers 11 residues. Trimming cost V 0 bases and J 6 bases, with 6 bases left between them. Germline V gives CDR1 DFQATT, CDR2 SNEGSKA (reference sequence). CDR3 in DNA: TGCAGTGCTAGAGATCGGGGCGAGCAGTACTTC. It codes for CSARDRGEQYF.

The V gene is TRBV7-2, the J gene TRBJ2-3; D is perhaps TRBD2 (5 bases). This CDR3 contains 14 residues. The germline gives CDR1 SGHTA, CDR2 FQGNSA. V shed 7 bases and J shed 4 bases, with 15 bases lying between them. CDR3 coding DNA: TGTGCCAGCACCTTCGGGGTGCATGCAGATACGCAGTATTTT. The encoded protein is CASTFGVHADTQYF.

The chain has TRBV28 and TRBJ1-1, with TRBD1 as a possible D gene (5 bases). Germline lookup yields CDR1 MDHEN and CDR2 SYDVKM. Trimming removed 7 bases at V and 8 bases at J, with 14 bases between. The CDR3 contains 12 residues. The CDR3 sequence is CASTTQDREAFF. The CDR3 coding sequence is TGTGCCAGCACTACACAGGACCGAGAAGCTTTCTTT.